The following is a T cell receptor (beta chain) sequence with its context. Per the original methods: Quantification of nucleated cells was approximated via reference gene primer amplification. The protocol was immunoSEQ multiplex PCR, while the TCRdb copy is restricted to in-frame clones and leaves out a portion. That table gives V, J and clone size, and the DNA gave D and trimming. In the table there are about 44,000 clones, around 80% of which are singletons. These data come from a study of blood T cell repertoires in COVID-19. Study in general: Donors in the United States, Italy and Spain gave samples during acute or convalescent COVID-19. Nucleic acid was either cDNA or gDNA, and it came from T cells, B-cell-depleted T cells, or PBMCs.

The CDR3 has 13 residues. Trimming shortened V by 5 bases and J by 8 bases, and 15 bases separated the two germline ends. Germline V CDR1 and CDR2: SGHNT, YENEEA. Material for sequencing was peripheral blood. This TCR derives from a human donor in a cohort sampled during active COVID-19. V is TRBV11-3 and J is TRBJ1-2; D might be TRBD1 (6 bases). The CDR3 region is CASSVTGLIGYTF. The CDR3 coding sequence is TGTGCCAGCAGCGTAACAGGGTTGATCGGCTACACCTTC.